This T cell receptor (beta chain) is from a study of beta chain features in type 1 diabetes. Study details: Healthy donors, compared against patients, showed similar age, gender and cell yields.

Note on this clone: Antigen unknown.

The study's findings and limits: Sequencing used cDNA, and cells with high TCR expression could therefore be over-represented. In patients and controls equally, PCR might favor templates that are shorter.

Sequenced material consisted of expressed TCRB transcripts (all of the isolated RNA was reverse transcribed). Libraries were prepared by immunoSEQ multiplex PCR; TCRdb keeps only in-frame clonotypes and omits some of them. The table includes 130,000 to 150,000 clones, about 51% detected once. Germline values: CDR1 SEHNR, CDR2 FQNEAQ (reference sequence). The CDR3 is 16 residues long. V shed 5 bases, J shed 3 bases, and the junction held 7 bases outside the gene matches. The sequence came from a man aged 18 to 30 in good health. The sample was Tregs from blood. This chain joins TRBV7-9 and TRBJ1-1, with 12 positions matching TRBD1. The CDR3 DNA follows: TGTGCCAGCAGCCCGGGACAGGGGGCCCAACACACTGAAGCTTTCTTT. Translated, it gives CASSPGQGAQHTEAFF.